A selection of T cell receptor beta chains follows, all from one sample in a study of shared clonotypes between healthy human individuals. TCRdb's copy holds only in-frame clones and misses some; the assay was immunoSEQ multiplex PCR. The data hold roughly 640,000 clones, with less than 98% observed a single time. The sample comprised naive CD4+ T cells sorted from blood. The receptors shown here come from a woman aged 25 to 39 in good health. CDR3s include the opening cysteine and the closing phenylalanine or tryptophan. D genes are given only for firm matches. Only part of the rows carry a size: once, few, many, or a class if the clone is expanded.

V gene	clone size	D gene	J gene	CDR3 protein	CDR3 DNA
TRBV7-8	once	TRBD2	TRBJ2-5	CASGQQEGLALNF	TGTGCCAGCGGACAGCAGGAGGGACTAGCCCTCAACTTC
TRBV6-5	-	-	TRBJ1-5	CATSRAGRNQPQHF	TGTGCCACCTCGAGGGCAGGTAGAAATCAGCCCCAGCATTTT
TRBV30	-	-	TRBJ2-7	CAWSAFYEQYF	TGTGCCTGGAGTGCCTTCTACGAGCAGTACTTC
TRBV28	-	TRBD2	TRBJ2-1	CASSPGLADSYNEQFF	TGTGCCAGCAGTCCCGGACTAGCGGACTCCTACAATGAGCAGTTCTTC
TRBV5-1	-	-	TRBJ1-2	CASSSQANYGYTF	TGCGCCAGCAGCTCACAAGCTAACTATGGCTACACCTTC
TRBV28	once	-	TRBJ2-7	CASSSLRWSSYEQYF	TGTGCCAGCAGTTCTCTTCGTTGGAGCTCCTACGAGCAGTACTTC
TRBV5-1	-	TRBD1	TRBJ2-6	CASTSQGAAGANVLTF	TGCGCCAGCACCTCACAGGGGGCTGCTGGGGCCAACGTCCTGACTTTC
TRBV7-9	-	TRBD2	TRBJ2-7	CASSTYAGVNEQYF	TGTGCCAGCAGCACGTACGCGGGAGTTAACGAGCAGTACTTC
TRBV2	-	-	TRBJ2-3	CASVSEGADTQYF	TGTGCCAGCGTCTCGGAGGGTGCAGATACGCAGTATTTT
TRBV18	-	-	TRBJ2-7	CASSPPVGEQYF	TGTGCCAGCTCACCCCCTGTCGGGGAGCAGTACTTC
TRBV19	-	TRBD2	TRBJ2-3	CASTPGRVRDTQYF	TGTGCCAGTACCCCGGGGAGGGTCCGGGATACGCAGTATTTT
TRBV4-2	-	-	TRBJ2-2	CASSQDTGRNTGELFF	TGTGCCAGCAGCCAAGATACAGGGCGGAACACCGGGGAGCTGTTTTTT
TRBV6-5	-	-	TRBJ1-1	CASSWGGRDTEAFF	TGTGCCAGCAGTTGGGGGGGACGTGACACTGAAGCTTTCTTT
TRBV27	-	-	TRBJ1-5	CASSSFARGQANQPQHF	TGTGCCAGCAGTTCTTTTGCCCGGGGGCAGGCCAATCAGCCCCAGCATTTT
TRBV28	-	-	TRBJ1-2	CASSFSTYYGYTF	TGTGCCAGCAGTTTTTCCACCTACTATGGCTACACCTTC
TRBV10-1	-	TRBD2	TRBJ2-1	CASSDQGTSGRMDEQFF	TGCGCCAGCAGTGATCAAGGGACTAGCGGGAGGATGGATGAGCAGTTCTTC
TRBV5-1	-	TRBD1	TRBJ2-3	CASICFYRGTDTQYF	TGCGCCAGCATTTGTTTTTACAGGGGGACAGATACGCAGTATTTT
TRBV30	-	TRBD1	TRBJ2-7	CAWSRGLDEQYF	TGTGCCTGGTCCAGGGGGCTGGACGAGCAGTACTTC
TRBV7-6	-	-	TRBJ1-3	CASSLFSSWGNSGNTIYF	TGTGCCAGCAGCTTATTCTCTAGTTGGGGAAACTCTGGAAACACCATATATTTT
TRBV6-6	-	TRBD1	TRBJ1-4	CASSYGTGVINEKLFF	TGTGCCAGCAGTTACGGGACAGGAGTCATTAATGAAAAACTGTTTTTT
TRBV11-2	-	-	TRBJ2-3	CASSLIDILAKYF	TGTGCCAGCAGCTTAATTGACATATTGGCGAAGTATTTT
TRBV7-9	-	-	TRBJ1-3	CASSYYGRSGTGNTIYF	TGTGCCAGCAGTTATTACGGGCGGTCGGGGACTGGAAACACCATATATTTT
TRBV19	-	TRBD2	TRBJ2-7	CASKPAGASYEQYF	TGTGCCAGTAAGCCAGCGGGAGCTTCCTACGAGCAGTACTTC
TRBV6-1	few	TRBD1	TRBJ1-5	CASTPGQGGQPQHF	TGTGCCAGCACCCCGGGACAGGGCGGTCAGCCCCAGCATTTT
TRBV10-3	-	-	TRBJ1-5	CAIRADSDNQPQHF	TGTGCCATCAGGGCGGACAGTGACAATCAGCCCCAGCATTTT
TRBV4-1	-	TRBD2	TRBJ2-1	CASSQAETSWTSGSSYNEQFF	TGCGCCAGCAGCCAAGCGGAGACGTCTTGGACTAGCGGGAGCTCCTACAATGAGCAGTTCTTC
TRBV5-4	-	-	TRBJ2-5	CASSLIGSLETQYF	TGTGCCAGCAGCTTGATAGGTAGCTTGGAGACCCAGTACTTC
TRBV19	-	TRBD1	TRBJ2-7	CASSRDSYEQYF	TGTGCCAGTAGTCGGGACAGCTACGAGCAGTACTTC
TRBV19	-	-	TRBJ2-2	CASRPGPAGELFF	TGTGCCAGTAGACCCGGGCCGGCCGGGGAGCTGTTTTTT
TRBV6-5	-	-	TRBJ1-2	CASSYGTAGYTF	TGTGCCAGCAGTTACGGGACGGCTGGCTACACCTTC
TRBV9	-	-	TRBJ2-3	CASSLADTQYF	TGTGCCAGCAGCTTGGCAGATACGCAGTATTTT
TRBV28	-	-	TRBJ2-7	CASSQPQGAYEQYF	TGTGCCAGCAGTCAACCCCAAGGGGCCTACGAGCAGTACTTC
TRBV19	once	-	TRBJ1-1	CASSRAGGNTEAFF	TGTGCCAGTAGTAGAGCCGGTGGGAACACTGAAGCTTTCTTT
TRBV5-1	-	-	TRBJ2-1	CASSFDTGTNEQFF	TGCGCCAGCAGCTTTGATACCGGGACCAATGAGCAGTTCTTC
TRBV7-2	once	TRBD2	TRBJ2-7	CASLLAGSYEQYF	TGTGCCAGCCTACTAGCGGGGTCCTACGAGCAGTACTTC
TRBV7-2	-	-	TRBJ1-4	CASSLGQYNEKLFF	TGTGCCAGCAGCTTAGGCCAGTATAATGAAAAACTGTTTTTT
TRBV27	-	-	TRBJ2-1	CASSLQTGSSYNEQFF	TGTGCCAGCAGTCTTCAGACTGGTAGCTCCTACAATGAGCAGTTCTTC
TRBV5-1	-	-	TRBJ1-2	CASSFGDEDYGYTF	TGCGCCAGCAGTTTTGGGGACGAGGACTATGGCTACACCTTC
TRBV7-2	-	-	TRBJ2-7	CASSFSYEQYF	TGTGCCAGCAGCTTTAGCTACGAGCAGTACTTC
TRBV30	-	TRBD2	TRBJ2-1	CAWSVYRGLAGREQFF	TGTGCCTGGAGTGTATACAGGGGACTAGCGGGACGAGAGCAGTTCTTC
TRBV7-8	-	-	TRBJ2-2	CASSLRGKAGELFF	TGTGCCAGCAGCTTAAGGGGTAAAGCCGGGGAGCTGTTTTTT
TRBV7-2	once	-	TRBJ1-6	CASSLEFSAESPLHF	TGTGCCAGCAGCTTAGAATTTTCGGCTGAGTCACCCCTCCACTTT
TRBV28	-	-	TRBJ1-1	CASSLGGVETEAFF	TGTGCCAGCAGTCTGGGGGGCGTCGAAACTGAAGCTTTCTTT
TRBV20-1	-	TRBD1	TRBJ2-7	CSAGTDYEQYF	TGCAGTGCAGGGACAGATTACGAGCAGTACTTC
TRBV28	-	-	TRBJ2-5	CASNRGQETQYF	TGTGCCAGTAATCGTGGCCAAGAGACCCAGTACTTC
TRBV11-1	-	-	TRBJ2-1	CASSPQKDEQFF	TGTGCCAGCAGCCCACAGAAGGATGAGCAGTTCTTC
TRBV28	-	-	TRBJ1-4	CASSLSVGVTNEKLFF	TGTGCCAGCAGTTTATCCGTGGGGGTCACTAATGAAAAACTGTTTTTT
TRBV10-3	-	-	TRBJ2-2	CAISDWGYTGELFF	TGTGCCATCAGTGATTGGGGCTACACCGGGGAGCTGTTTTTT
TRBV7-3	-	-	TRBJ1-1	CASSPFKGRLTEAFF	TGTGCCAGCAGCCCCTTCAAGGGACGGCTCACTGAAGCTTTCTTT
TRBV28	-	-	TRBJ1-6	CASRGDILHF	TGTGCCAGCAGGGGGGACATCCTCCACTTT
TRBV2	-	TRBD1	TRBJ1-3	CASSGQVYSGNTIYF	TGTGCCAGCTCGGGACAGGTCTACTCTGGAAACACCATATATTTT